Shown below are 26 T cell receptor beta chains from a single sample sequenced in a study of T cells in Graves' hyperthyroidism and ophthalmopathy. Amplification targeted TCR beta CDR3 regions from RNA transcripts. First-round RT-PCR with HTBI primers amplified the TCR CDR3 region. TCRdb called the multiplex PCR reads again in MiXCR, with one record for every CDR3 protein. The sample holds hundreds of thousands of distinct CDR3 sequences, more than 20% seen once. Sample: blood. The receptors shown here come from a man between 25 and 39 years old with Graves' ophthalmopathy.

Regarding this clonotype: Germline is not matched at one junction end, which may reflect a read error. CDR3 protein: CASGEARTGYGYTF. CDR3 DNA sequence: TGTGCCAGCGGTGAAGCAAGGACAGGGTATGGCTACACCTTC. The chain is built from TRBV6-1 and TRBJ1-2, with TRBD1 identical over 8 bases. Germline V gene data show CDR1 as MNHNS and CDR2 as SASEGT. The CDR3 runs to 14 residues.

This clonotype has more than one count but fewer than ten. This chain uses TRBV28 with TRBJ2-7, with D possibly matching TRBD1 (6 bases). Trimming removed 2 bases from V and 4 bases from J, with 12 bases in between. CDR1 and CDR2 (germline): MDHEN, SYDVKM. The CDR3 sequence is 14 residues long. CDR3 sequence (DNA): TGTGCCAGCAGTTTAAGGGGGAGCTTTTACGAGCAGTACTTC. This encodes CASSLRGSFYEQYF. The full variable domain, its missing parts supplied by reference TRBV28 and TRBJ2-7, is DVKVTQSSRYLVKRTGEKVFLECVQDMDHENMFWYRQDPGLGLRLIYFSYDVKMKEKGDIPEGYSVSREKKERFSLILESASTNQTSMYLCASSLRGSFYEQYFGPGTRLTVT.

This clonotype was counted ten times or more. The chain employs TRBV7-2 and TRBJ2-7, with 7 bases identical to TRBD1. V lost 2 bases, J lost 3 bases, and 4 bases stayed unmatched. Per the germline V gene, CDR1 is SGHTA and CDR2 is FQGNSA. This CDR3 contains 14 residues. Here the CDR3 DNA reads TGTGCCAGCAGCTTAACAGGGGTAAACTACGAGCAGTACTTC. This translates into CASSLTGVNYEQYF.

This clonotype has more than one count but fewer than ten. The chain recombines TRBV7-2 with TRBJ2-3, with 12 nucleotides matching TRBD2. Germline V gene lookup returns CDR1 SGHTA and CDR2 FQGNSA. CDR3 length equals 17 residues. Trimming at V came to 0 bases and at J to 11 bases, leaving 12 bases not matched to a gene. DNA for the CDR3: TGTGCCAGCAGCTTAGCCCGACTAGCGGGAGCGCGCCGGGGGCAGTATTTT. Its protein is CASSLARLAGARRGQYF.

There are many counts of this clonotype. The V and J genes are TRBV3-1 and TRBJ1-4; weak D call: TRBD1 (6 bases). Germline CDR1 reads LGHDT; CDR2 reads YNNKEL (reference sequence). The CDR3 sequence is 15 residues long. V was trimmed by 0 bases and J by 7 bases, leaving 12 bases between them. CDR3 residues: CASSQEWGQGEKLFF. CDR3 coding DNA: TGTGCCAGCAGCCAAGAATGGGGGCAAGGTGAAAAACTGTTTTTT. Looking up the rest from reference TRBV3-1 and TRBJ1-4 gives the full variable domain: DTAVSQTPKYLVTQMGNDKSIKCEQNLGHDTMYWYKQDSKKFLKIMFSYNNKELIINETVPNRFSPKSPDKAHLNLHINSLELGDSAVYFCASSQEWGQGEKLFFGSGTQLSVL.

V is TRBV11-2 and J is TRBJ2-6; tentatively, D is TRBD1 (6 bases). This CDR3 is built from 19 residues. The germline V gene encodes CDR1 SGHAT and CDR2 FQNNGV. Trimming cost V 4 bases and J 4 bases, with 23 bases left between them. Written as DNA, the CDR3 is TGTGCCAGCAGCTCCACCTCGGACAGCCCTTCGAGAGGGGCCAACGTCCTGACTTTC. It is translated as CASSSTSDSPSRGANVLTF.

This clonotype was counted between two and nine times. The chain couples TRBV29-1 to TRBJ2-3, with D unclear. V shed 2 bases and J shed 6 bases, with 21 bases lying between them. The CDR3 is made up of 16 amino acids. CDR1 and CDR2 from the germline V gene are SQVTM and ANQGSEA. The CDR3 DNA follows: TGCAGCGTTGAATCAGGAGTGGGCCCCCTGGGGGATACGCAGTATTTT. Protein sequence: CSVESGVGPLGDTQYF.

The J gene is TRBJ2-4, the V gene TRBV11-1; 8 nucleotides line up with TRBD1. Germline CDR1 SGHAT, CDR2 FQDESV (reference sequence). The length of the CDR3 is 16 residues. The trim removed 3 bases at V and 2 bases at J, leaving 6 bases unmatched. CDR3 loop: CASSLGGTGTKNIQYF. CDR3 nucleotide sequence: TGTGCCAGCAGCTTGGGCGGGACAGGAACCAAAAACATTCAGTACTTC. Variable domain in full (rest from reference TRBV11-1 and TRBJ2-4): EAEVAQSPRYKITEKSQAVAFWCDPISGHATLYWYRQILGQGPELLVQFQDESVVDDSQLPKDRFSAERLKGVDSTLKIQPAELGDSAMYLCASSLGGTGTKNIQYFGAGTRLSVL.

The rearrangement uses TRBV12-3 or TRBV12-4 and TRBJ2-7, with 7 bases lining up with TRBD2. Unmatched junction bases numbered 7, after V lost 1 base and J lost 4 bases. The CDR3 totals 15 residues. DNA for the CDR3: TGTGCCAGCAGTTTAGGTCCTGGCGGGGGATACGAGCAGTACTTC. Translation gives CASSLGPGGGYEQYF.

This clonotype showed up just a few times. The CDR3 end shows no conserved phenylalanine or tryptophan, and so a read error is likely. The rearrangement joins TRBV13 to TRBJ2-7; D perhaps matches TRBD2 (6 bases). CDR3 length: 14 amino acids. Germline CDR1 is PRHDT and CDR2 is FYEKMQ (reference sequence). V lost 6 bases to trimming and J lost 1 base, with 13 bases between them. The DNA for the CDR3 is TGTGCCAGCAGTTCCGGGACTGGATCCTACGAGCAGTACTCC. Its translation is CASSSGTGSYEQYS.

The CDR3, as DNA: TGTGCCAGCAGCCCTCGATCATACAGGGTTAGCAATCAGCCCCAGCATTTT. It encodes CASSPRSYRVSNQPQHF. J is TRBJ1-5 and V is TRBV7-2; a weak D match, TRBD1 (6 bases). V was cut by 5 bases and J by 0 bases, with 17 bases left in between. CDR1 is SGHTA, CDR2 FQGNSA, per germline. The CDR3 extends over 17 amino acids.

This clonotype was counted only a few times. The CDR3 loop reads CASSLMGGSQNEQFF. The CDR3 region has the DNA TGTGCCAGCAGCTTAATGGGCGGGAGCCAGAATGAGCAGTTCTTC. The chain carries TRBV7-3 and TRBJ2-1, with 7 bases aligning to TRBD2. CDR1 is SGHTA, CDR2 FQGTGA, per germline. Unmatched junction bases numbered 7, after V lost 1 base and J lost 7 bases. The CDR3 runs to 15 residues.

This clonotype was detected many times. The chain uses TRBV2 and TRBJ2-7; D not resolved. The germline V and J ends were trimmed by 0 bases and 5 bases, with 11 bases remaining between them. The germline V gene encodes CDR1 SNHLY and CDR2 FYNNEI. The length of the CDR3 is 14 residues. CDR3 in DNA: TGTGCCAGCAGTGAAGCTCCTGGTTTCAACGAGCAGTACTTC. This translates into CASSEAPGFNEQYF. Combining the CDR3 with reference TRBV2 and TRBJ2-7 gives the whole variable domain EPEVTQTPSHQVTQMGQEVILRCVPISNHLYFYWYRQILGQKVEFLVSFYNNEISEKSEIFDDQFSVERPDGSNFTLKIRSTKLEDSAMYFCASSEAPGFNEQYFGPGTRLTVT.

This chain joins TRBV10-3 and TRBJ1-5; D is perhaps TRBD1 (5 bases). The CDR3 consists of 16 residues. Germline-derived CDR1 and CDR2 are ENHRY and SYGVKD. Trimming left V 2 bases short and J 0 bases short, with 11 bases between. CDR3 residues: CAISEMEGTSNQPQHF. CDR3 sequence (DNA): TGTGCCATCAGTGAGATGGAGGGGACTAGCAATCAGCCCCAGCATTTT.

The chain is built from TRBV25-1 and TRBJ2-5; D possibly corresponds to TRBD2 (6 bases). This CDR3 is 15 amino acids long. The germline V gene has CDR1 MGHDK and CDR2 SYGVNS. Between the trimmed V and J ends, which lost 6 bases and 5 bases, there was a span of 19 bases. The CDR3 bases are TGTGCCAGCAGCGGGGGAAGCGGGTTCGGGGAGACCCAGTACTTC. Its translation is CASSGGSGFGETQYF.

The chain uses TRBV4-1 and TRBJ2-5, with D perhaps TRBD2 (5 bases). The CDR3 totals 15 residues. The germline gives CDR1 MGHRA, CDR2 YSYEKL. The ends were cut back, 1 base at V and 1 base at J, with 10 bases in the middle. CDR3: CASSQVSGTQETQYF. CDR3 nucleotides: TGCGCCAGCAGCCAAGTCTCGGGAACCCAAGAGACCCAGTACTTC.

The CDR3 spells CASHRTGRTEAFF. As DNA, the CDR3 is TGTGCCAGCCATCGGACAGGGAGAACTGAAGCTTTCTTT. The chain links TRBV7-9 to TRBJ1-1; 8 nucleotides align to TRBD1. The CDR3 has 13 residues. The V gene end was trimmed by 8 bases and the J gene end by 5 bases; junction bases not matched to a gene: 7. Germline values: CDR1 SEHNR, CDR2 FQNEAQ (reference sequence).

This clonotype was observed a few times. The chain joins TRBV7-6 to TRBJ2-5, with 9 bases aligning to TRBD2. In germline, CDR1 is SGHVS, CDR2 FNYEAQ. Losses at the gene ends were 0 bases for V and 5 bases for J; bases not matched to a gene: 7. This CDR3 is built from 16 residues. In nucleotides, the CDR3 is TGTGCCAGCAGCTTAGCGCTTAGCGGGAGTGGGGAGACCCAGTACTTC. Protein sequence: CASSLALSGSGETQYF. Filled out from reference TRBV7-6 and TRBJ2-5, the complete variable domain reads GAGVSQSPRYKVTKRGQDVALRCDPISGHVSLYWYRQALGQGPEFLTYFNYEAQQDKSGLPNDRFSAERPEGSISTLTIQRTEQRDSAMYRCASSLALSGSGETQYFGPGTRLLVL.

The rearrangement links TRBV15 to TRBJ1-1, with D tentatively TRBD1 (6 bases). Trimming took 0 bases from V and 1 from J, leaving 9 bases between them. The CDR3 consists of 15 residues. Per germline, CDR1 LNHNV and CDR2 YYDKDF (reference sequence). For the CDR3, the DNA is TGTGCCACCAGCAGAGATTGGGGGCCGAACACTGAAGCTTTCTTT. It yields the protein CATSRDWGPNTEAFF.

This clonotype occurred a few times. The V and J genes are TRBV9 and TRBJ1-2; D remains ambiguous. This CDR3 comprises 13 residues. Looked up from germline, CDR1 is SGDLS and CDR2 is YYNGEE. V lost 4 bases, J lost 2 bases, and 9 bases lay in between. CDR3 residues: CASSPSGNYGYTF. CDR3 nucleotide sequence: TGTGCCAGCAGCCCTAGTGGAAACTATGGCTACACCTTC.

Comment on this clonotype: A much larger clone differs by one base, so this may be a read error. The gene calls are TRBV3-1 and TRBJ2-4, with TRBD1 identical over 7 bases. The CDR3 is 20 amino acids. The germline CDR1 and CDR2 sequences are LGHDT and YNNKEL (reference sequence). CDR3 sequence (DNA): TGTGCCAGCAGCCAAGATCCCCGTACAGGGGTTGGCTTTGCCAAAAGCATTCAGTACTTC. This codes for CASSQDPRTGVGFAKSIQYF.

For the CDR3, the DNA is TGTGCCAGCAGCGGTGAGAGCTCCTTCGGCTACACCTTC. As protein: CASSGESSFGYTF. The J gene is TRBJ1-2, the V gene TRBV5-6; D remains unclear. The CDR3 runs 13 residues. The V end lost 4 bases, the J end lost 8 bases, and 15 bases lay between the germline ends. CDR1 and CDR2 from the germline V gene are SGHDT and YYEEEE. The full variable domain, completed using reference TRBV5-6 and TRBJ1-2, is DAGVTQSPTHLIKTRGQQVTLRCSPKSGHDTVSWYQQALGQGPQFIFQYYEEEERQRGNFPDRFSGHQFPNYSSELNVNALLLGDSALYLCASSGESSFGYTFGSGTRLTVV.

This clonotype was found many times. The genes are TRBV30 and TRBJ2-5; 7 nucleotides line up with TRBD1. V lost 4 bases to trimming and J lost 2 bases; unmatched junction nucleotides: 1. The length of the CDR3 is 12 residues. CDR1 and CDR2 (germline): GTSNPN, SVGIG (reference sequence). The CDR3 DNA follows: TGTGCCTGGAACAGGGGACAAGAGACCCAGTACTTC. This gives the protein CAWNRGQETQYF.

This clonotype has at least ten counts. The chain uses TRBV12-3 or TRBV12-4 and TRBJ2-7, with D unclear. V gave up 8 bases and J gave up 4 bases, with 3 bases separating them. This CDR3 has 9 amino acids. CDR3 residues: CASGYEQYF. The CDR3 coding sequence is TGTGCCAGCGGATACGAGCAGTACTTC.

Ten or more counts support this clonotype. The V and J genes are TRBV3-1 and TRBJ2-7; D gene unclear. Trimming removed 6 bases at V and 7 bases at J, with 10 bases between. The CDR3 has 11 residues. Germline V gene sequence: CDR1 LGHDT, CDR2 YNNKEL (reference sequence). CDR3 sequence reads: CASSNVREQYF. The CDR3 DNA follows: TGTGCCAGCAGTAACGTGAGAGAGCAGTACTTC.

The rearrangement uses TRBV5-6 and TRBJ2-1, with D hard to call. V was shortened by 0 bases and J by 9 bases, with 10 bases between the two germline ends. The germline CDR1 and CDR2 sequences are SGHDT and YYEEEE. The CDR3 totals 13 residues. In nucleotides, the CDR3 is TGTGCCAGCAGCTTGGCCTCGAGGACTGAGCAGTTCTTC. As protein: CASSLASRTEQFF. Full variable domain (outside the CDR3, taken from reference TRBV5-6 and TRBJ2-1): DAGVTQSPTHLIKTRGQQVTLRCSPKSGHDTVSWYQQALGQGPQFIFQYYEEEERQRGNFPDRFSGHQFPNYSSELNVNALLLGDSALYLCASSLASRTEQFFGPGTRLTVL.